This T cell receptor (beta chain) is from a study of blood T cell repertoires in COVID-19. In its sample, this clone was seen a few times. The V end was cut by 5 bases, the J end by 5 bases, with 16 bases between. CDR1 is MDHEN and CDR2 is SYDVKM in the germline V gene. This CDR3 is built from 15 residues. The assay was immunoSEQ multiplex PCR, and TCRdb's table has in-frame clones only and misses some. The table includes more than 200,000 clones, 70% to 90% detected once. Specimen: PBMCs or T cells enriched from blood (not recorded which). The TCR comes from a woman in her forties or fifties who had recovered from COVID-19. This sequence joins TRBV28 and TRBJ2-1; tentatively, D is TRBD1 (5 bases). CDR3 DNA sequence: TGTGCCAGCAGTAAGGACACGCCCTACCACAATGAGCAGTTCTTC. Its translation is CASSKDTPYHNEQFF. The variable domain in full, with the rest retrieved from reference TRBV28 and TRBJ2-1, is DVKVTQSSRYLVKRTGEKVFLECVQDMDHENMFWYRQDPGLGLRLIYFSYDVKMKEKGDIPEGYSVSREKKERFSLILESASTNQTSMYLCASSKDTPYHNEQFFGPGTRLTVL.